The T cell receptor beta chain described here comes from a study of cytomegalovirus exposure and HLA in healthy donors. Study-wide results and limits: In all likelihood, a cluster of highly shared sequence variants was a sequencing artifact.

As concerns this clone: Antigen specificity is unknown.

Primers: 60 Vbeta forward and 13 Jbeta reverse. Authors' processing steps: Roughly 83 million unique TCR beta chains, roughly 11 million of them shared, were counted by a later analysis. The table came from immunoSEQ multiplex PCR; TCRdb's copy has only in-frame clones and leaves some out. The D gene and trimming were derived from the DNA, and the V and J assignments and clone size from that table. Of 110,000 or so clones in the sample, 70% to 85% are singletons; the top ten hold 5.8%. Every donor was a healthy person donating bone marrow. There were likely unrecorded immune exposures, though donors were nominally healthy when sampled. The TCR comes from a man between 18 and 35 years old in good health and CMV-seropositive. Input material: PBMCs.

CDR3 sequence (DNA): TGTGCCAGCAGTCCGGACAGCTCCCCTTCCTACGAGCAGTACTTC. Its protein product is CASSPDSSPSYEQYF. The rearrangement uses TRBV28 and TRBJ2-7, with TRBD1 as a possible D gene (6 bases). V was shortened by 5 bases and J by 1 base, with 15 bases between the two germline ends. Per the germline V gene, CDR1 is MDHEN and CDR2 is SYDVKM. CDR3 length: 15 amino acids.